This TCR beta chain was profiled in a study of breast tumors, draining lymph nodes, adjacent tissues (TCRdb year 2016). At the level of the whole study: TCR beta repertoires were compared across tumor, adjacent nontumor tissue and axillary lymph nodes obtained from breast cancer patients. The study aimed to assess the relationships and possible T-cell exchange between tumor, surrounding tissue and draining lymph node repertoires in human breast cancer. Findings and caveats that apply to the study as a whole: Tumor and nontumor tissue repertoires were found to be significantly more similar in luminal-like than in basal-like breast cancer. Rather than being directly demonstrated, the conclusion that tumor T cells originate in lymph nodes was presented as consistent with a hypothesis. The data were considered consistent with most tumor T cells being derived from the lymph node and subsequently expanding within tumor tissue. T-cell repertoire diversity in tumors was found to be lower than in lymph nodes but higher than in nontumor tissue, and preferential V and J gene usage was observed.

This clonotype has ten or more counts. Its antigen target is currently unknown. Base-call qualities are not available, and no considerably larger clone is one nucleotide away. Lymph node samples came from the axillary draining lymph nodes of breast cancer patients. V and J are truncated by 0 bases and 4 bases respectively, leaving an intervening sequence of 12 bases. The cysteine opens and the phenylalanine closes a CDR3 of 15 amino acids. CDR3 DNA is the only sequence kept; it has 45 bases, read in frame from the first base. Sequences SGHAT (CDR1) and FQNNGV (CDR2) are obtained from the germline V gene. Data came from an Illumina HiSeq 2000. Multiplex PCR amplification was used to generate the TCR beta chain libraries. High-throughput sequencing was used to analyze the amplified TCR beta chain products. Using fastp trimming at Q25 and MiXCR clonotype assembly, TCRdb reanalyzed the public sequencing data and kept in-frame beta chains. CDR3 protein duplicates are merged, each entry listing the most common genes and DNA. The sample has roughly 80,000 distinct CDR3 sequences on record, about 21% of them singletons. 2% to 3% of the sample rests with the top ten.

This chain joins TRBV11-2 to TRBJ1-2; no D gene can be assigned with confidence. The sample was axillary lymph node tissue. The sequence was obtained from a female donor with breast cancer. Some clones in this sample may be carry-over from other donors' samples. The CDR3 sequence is CASSLDLAGLYGYTF. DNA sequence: TGTGCCAGCAGCTTAGATTTGGCAGGCCTCTATGGCTACACCTTC.